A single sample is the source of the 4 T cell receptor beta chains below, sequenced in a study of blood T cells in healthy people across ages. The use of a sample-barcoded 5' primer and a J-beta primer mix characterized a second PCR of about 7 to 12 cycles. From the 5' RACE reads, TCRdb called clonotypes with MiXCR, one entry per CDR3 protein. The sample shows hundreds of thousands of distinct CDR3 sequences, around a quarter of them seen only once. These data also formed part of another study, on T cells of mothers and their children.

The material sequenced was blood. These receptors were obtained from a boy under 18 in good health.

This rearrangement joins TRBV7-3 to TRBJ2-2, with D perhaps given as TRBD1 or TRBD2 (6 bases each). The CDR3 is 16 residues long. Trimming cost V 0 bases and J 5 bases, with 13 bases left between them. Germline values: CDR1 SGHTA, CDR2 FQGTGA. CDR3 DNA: TGTGCCAGCAGCTTAACGTTGGGGGGCAGGACCGGGGAGCTGTTTTTT. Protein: CASSLTLGGRTGELFF.

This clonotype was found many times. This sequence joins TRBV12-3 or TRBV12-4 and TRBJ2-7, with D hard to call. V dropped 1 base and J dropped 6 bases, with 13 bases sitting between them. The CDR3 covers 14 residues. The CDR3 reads CASSLVKSSLEQYF. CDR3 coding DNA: TGTGCCAGCAGTTTAGTCAAGAGCTCCCTCGAGCAGTACTTC.

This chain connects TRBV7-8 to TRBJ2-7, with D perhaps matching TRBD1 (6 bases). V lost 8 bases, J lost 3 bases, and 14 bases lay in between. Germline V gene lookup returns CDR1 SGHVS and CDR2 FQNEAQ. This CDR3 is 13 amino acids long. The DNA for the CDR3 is TGTGCCAGCCGCGGACAGTTTAGCTACGAGCAGTACTTC. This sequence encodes CASRGQFSYEQYF.

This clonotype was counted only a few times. DNA for the CDR3: TGTGCCAGCAGGTGGGGACCGAATGAAAAACTGTTTTTT. Translation gives CASRWGPNEKLFF. The chain uses TRBV7-9 and TRBJ1-4; maybe TRBD1 (5 bases). This CDR3 is 13 amino acids long. In germline, CDR1 is SEHNR, CDR2 FQNEAQ (reference sequence). V was trimmed by 6 bases and J by 5 bases, leaving 10 bases between them.